The 32 T cell receptor beta chains below all came from one sample that was sequenced in a study of early T cells in non-severe SARS-CoV-2 infection. TCRdb re-called the 5' RACE reads through MiXCR, storing one row per CDR3 protein. The table lists about 60,000 distinct CDR3 sequences, about 12% of them singletons. The sample consisted of whole blood. The receptors stem from an adult who was a healthcare worker with PCR-confirmed SARS-CoV-2 infection or an uninfected control (not recorded which).

The sample holds a few counts of this clonotype. The rearrangement links TRBV29-1 to TRBJ2-1; 7 nucleotides agree with TRBD1. This CDR3 is 10 amino acids long. Trimming at V came to 3 bases and at J to 14 bases, leaving 4 bases not matched to a gene. CDR1 is SQVTM and CDR2 is ANQGSEA in the germline V gene. CDR3 sequence reads: CSVDVQGKFF. CDR3 DNA sequence: TGCAGCGTTGACGTACAGGGGAAGTTCTTC.

There are a few counts of this clonotype. CDR3 nucleotide sequence: TGCAGTGACAATCGGTGGGGACAGGGAGCGTACGAGCAGTACTTC. Protein sequence: CSDNRWGQGAYEQYF. V gene TRBV20-1 combines with J gene TRBJ2-7; 9 bases match TRBD1. The length of the CDR3 is 15 residues. V was pared by 7 bases and J by 4 bases, with 14 bases of the junction left unmatched. Germline assignment: CDR1 DFQATT and CDR2 SNEGSKA (reference sequence).

The J gene is TRBJ1-6, the V gene TRBV6-1; D uncertain. CDR1 and CDR2 from the germline V gene are MNHNS and SASEGT. V lost 1 base to trimming and J lost 5 bases, with 6 bases between them. The CDR3 contains 14 residues. CDR3 in amino acids: CASSEGSNNSPLHF. CDR3 bases: TGTGCCAGCAGTGAAGGATCTAATAATTCACCCCTCCACTTT.

The chain couples TRBV30 to TRBJ1-2; D call uncertain. This CDR3 contains 13 residues. V lost 6 bases, J lost 2 bases, and 13 bases lay in between. Germline V lookup: CDR1 GTSNPN, CDR2 SVGIG (reference sequence). Here the CDR3 reads CACWTGRNYGYTF. In DNA form, the CDR3 reads TGTGCCTGTTGGACCGGACGGAACTATGGCTACACCTTC.

The chain combines TRBV3-1 with TRBJ2-1, with TRBD2 matching 14 bases. Germline lookup yields CDR1 LGHDT and CDR2 YNNKEL (reference sequence). V trimming: 5 bases; J trimming: 10 bases; junction bases outside the gene matches: 10. The length of the CDR3 is 16 residues. This chain's CDR3 is CASSGGGGLAGVEQFF. CDR3 sequence (DNA): TGTGCCAGCAGCGGGGGCGGGGGACTAGCGGGAGTGGAGCAGTTCTTC.

The table lists this clonotype with many counts. This chain uses TRBV10-3 with TRBJ1-1, with D uncertain. Between the trimmed V and J ends, which lost 4 bases and 8 bases, there was a span of 8 bases. This CDR3 comprises 11 residues. Germline V gives CDR1 ENHRY, CDR2 SYGVKD. CDR3 nucleotide sequence: TGTGCCATCAGTGGGTTGTGGGAAGCTTTCTTT. Its protein is CAISGLWEAFF.

This clonotype was observed a handful of times. This sequence joins TRBV7-3 and TRBJ2-1; no definite D call. The CDR3 runs to 15 residues. The germline V and J ends were trimmed by 1 base and 8 bases, with 15 bases remaining between them. Germline loops: CDR1 SGHTA, CDR2 FQGTGA. CDR3 coding DNA: TGTGCCAGCAGCTTAAACCTAGGTGCTCCCTATGAGCAGTTCTTC. It specifies CASSLNLGAPYEQFF.

This clonotype was counted many times. This chain connects TRBV7-6 to TRBJ2-3, with TRBD2 matching over 9 bases. Germline V lookup: CDR1 SGHVS, CDR2 FNYEAQ. The CDR3 has 12 amino acids. The trim removed 8 bases at V and 8 bases at J, leaving 5 bases unmatched. The CDR3 nucleotides are TGTGCCAGCGCGGGAGGGAGCGGTACGCAGTATTTT. It specifies CASAGGSGTQYF.

This clonotype was picked up many times. The CDR3, as DNA: TGTGCCAGCAGCTCCGGGGGCCCTTTCACTGAAGCTTTCTTT. The encoded protein is CASSSGGPFTEAFF. The gene calls are TRBV7-2 and TRBJ1-1; possible D gene TRBD1, 6 bases. The CDR3 runs to 14 residues. The V end lost 4 bases, the J end lost 4 bases, and 13 bases lay between the germline ends. Germline loops: CDR1 SGHTA, CDR2 FQGNSA.

The chain uses TRBV6-5 and TRBJ2-6; D not resolved. The V end lost 5 bases, the J end lost 0 bases, and 11 bases lay between the germline ends. The CDR3 is 16 residues long. The germline V gene encodes CDR1 MNHEY and CDR2 SVGAGI. The CDR3 nucleotides read TGTGCCAGCAGTACCGGCCGAGTCTCTGGGGCCAACGTCCTGACTTTC. Amino acids: CASSTGRVSGANVLTF.

This clonotype was found a few times. Written as DNA, the CDR3 is TGTGCCAGCAGCTTAGCGGGAAACACCTACGAGCAGTACTTC. It is translated as CASSLAGNTYEQYF. The chain joins TRBV7-2 to TRBJ2-7; D call uncertain. Trimming removed 0 bases from V and 2 bases from J, with 8 bases in between. Germline CDR1 SGHTA, CDR2 FQGNSA. The CDR3 runs 14 residues.

With regard to this clonotype: This sequence may be a read error, since a much larger clone differs from it by one base. The chain is built from TRBV7-9 and TRBJ2-7; D is tentatively TRBD1 or TRBD2 (5 bases each). Per germline, CDR1 SEHNR and CDR2 FQNEAQ (reference sequence). The CDR3 sequence is 13 residues long. The CDR3 is CASSPSRGYEQNF. The DNA of the CDR3 is TGTGCCAGTAGCCCTTCGAGGGGCTACGAGCAGAACTTC.

This clonotype occurred many times. The J gene is TRBJ1-1, the V gene TRBV3-1; D is possibly TRBD1 (5 bases). The CDR3 totals 14 residues. CDR1 and CDR2 from the germline V gene are LGHDT and YNNKEL (reference sequence). V was cut by 1 base and J by 11 bases, with 17 bases left in between. CDR3 nucleotide sequence: TGTGCCAGCAGCCAAGGTACAGGTTTCTTTGGGGCTTTCTTT. Amino acid sequence: CASSQGTGFFGAFF.

V and J are TRBV2 and TRBJ2-5, with 8 bases fitting TRBD1. The germline gives CDR1 SNHLY, CDR2 FYNNEI. V was clipped by 8 bases and J by 4 bases; unmatched bases: 3. CDR3 length: 12 amino acids. Written as DNA, the CDR3 is TGTGCCAGCCGTGGGACAGGAGAGACCCAGTACTTC. It encodes CASRGTGETQYF.

This clonotype was detected many times. V is TRBV7-6 and J is TRBJ2-1, with 12 nucleotides matching TRBD2. Germline lookup yields CDR1 SGHVS and CDR2 FNYEAQ. The CDR3 contains 15 residues. J lost 1 base, V lost 10 bases, and 5 bases had no gene match. The CDR3: CAILAGGPSYNEQFF. The CDR3 DNA follows: TGTGCCATACTAGCGGGGGGACCATCCTACAATGAGCAGTTCTTC.

The rearrangement uses TRBV7-6 and TRBJ2-1, with 12 nucleotides matching TRBD2. Trimming removed 7 bases from V and 5 bases from J; junction bases left unmatched: 18. The CDR3 is made up of 19 amino acids. Per the germline V gene, CDR1 is SGHVS and CDR2 is FNYEAQ. For the CDR3, the DNA is TGTGCCAGCACCCAACAACTAGCGGGAGGACCGACGGGAAACAATGAGCAGTTCTTC. The encoded protein is CASTQQLAGGPTGNNEQFF.

The chain recombines TRBV20-1 with TRBJ1-1; D is ambiguous. V lost 4 bases and J lost 0, with 12 bases in between. This CDR3 is built from 14 residues. Looked up from germline, CDR1 is DFQATT and CDR2 is SNEGSKA (reference sequence). CDR3 region: CSAIIGGVNTEAFF. The DNA for the CDR3 is TGCAGTGCTATTATTGGCGGAGTGAACACTGAAGCTTTCTTT.

This clonotype was recorded many times. The V gene is TRBV14, the J gene TRBJ1-2; D unclear. The CDR3 runs to 12 residues. The germline CDR1 and CDR2 sequences are SGHDN and FVKESK. V was clipped by 8 bases and J by 5 bases, with 12 bases between them. The CDR3 sequence: CASRGPQYGYTF. The CDR3, as DNA: TGTGCCAGCCGCGGGCCTCAGTATGGCTACACCTTC.

Ten or more counts support this clonotype. The chain uses TRBV7-9 and TRBJ2-3, with D perhaps matching TRBD1 (6 bases). In germline, CDR1 is SEHNR, CDR2 FQNEAQ (reference sequence). The CDR3 spans 19 residues. Trimming shortened V by 5 bases and J by 6 bases, and 30 bases separated the two germline ends. CDR3 residues: CASSKISPKQGKGRDTQYF. The CDR3 DNA reads as TGTGCCAGCAGCAAGATCTCCCCCAAACAGGGAAAGGGAAGGGATACGCAGTATTTT.

This clonotype was counted only a few times. This chain joins TRBV19 and TRBJ2-4; D is tentatively TRBD1 or TRBD2 (6 bases each). Trimming left V 1 base short and J 2 bases short, with 12 bases between. Germline V gene sequence: CDR1 LNHDA, CDR2 SQIVND (reference sequence). The CDR3 length is 16 residues. The CDR3 DNA reads TGTGCCAGTAGTATAGGGGGGGCATCAACCAAAAACATTCAGTACTTC. Amino acids: CASSIGGASTKNIQYF. Using reference TRBV19 and TRBJ2-4 for the parts outside the CDR3, the full variable domain is DGGITQSPKYLFRKEGQNVTLSCEQNLNHDAMYWYRQDPGQGLRLIYYSQIVNDFQKGDIAEGYSVSREKKESFPLTVTSAQKNPTAFYLCASSIGGASTKNIQYFGAGTRLSVL.

V is TRBV11-2 and J is TRBJ2-1, with D perhaps matching TRBD1 (5 bases). Germline assignment: CDR1 SGHAT and CDR2 FQNNGV. The CDR3 spans 15 residues. The V end was cut by 2 bases, the J end by 6 bases, with 14 bases between. This CDR3 reads CASSLLAGSGNEQFF. DNA for the CDR3: TGTGCCAGCAGCTTACTTGCAGGGTCCGGCAATGAGCAGTTCTTC.

This clonotype showed up just a few times. V gene TRBV30 combines with J gene TRBJ2-1; the D gene is possibly TRBD1 (5 bases). The CDR3 runs 13 residues. V lost 1 base and J lost 6, with 10 bases in between. Germline CDR1 is GTSNPN and CDR2 is SVGIG (reference sequence). The chain's CDR3 is CAWSGGTGNEQFF. In DNA, the CDR3 is TGTGCCTGGAGTGGAGGAACAGGCAATGAGCAGTTCTTC.

This clonotype showed up just a few times. CDR3 loop: CASSPGLMNYGYTF. The CDR3 bases are TGTGCCAGCTCACCGGGTCTCATGAACTATGGCTACACCTTC. The chain links TRBV18 to TRBJ1-2; no firm D call. Trimming removed 3 bases at V and 2 bases at J, with 10 bases between. Germline loops: CDR1 KGHSH, CDR2 LQKENI. This CDR3 has 14 residues. Together with reference TRBV18 and TRBJ1-2, the CDR3 gives the full variable domain: NAGVMQNPRHLVRRRGQEARLRCSPMKGHSHVYWYRQLPEEGLKFMVYLQKENIIDESGMPKERFSAEFPKEGPSILRIQQVVRGDSAAYFCASSPGLMNYGYTFGSGTRLTVV.

This clonotype has more than one count but fewer than ten. CDR3 sequence (DNA): TGTGCCAGCAGTCGCCTTCGAGAGACCCAGTACTTC. Protein: CASSRLRETQYF. This chain links TRBV28 with TRBJ2-5, with D unclear. This CDR3 comprises 12 residues. V gave up 5 bases and J gave up 4 bases, with 8 bases separating them. Per germline, CDR1 MDHEN and CDR2 SYDVKM.

The V and J genes are TRBV6-2 or TRBV6-3 and TRBJ2-7; D is possibly TRBD1 (6 bases). The CDR3 is 15 amino acids. Germline V gene lookup returns CDR1 MNHEY and CDR2 SVGEGT. V was pared by 5 bases and J by 3 bases, with 17 bases between. As DNA, the CDR3 is TGTGCCAGCAGTCCGTGGAAGGGACAACTCTACGAGCAGTACTTC. Amino acid sequence: CASSPWKGQLYEQYF.

The J gene is TRBJ1-5, the V gene TRBV29-1; D may be TRBD1 (6 bases). The germline CDR1 and CDR2 sequences are SQVTM and ANQGSEA. The length of the CDR3 is 14 residues. The CDR3 DNA sequence: TGCAGATTGACTAGGAGGGGGGGCAATCAGCCCCAGCATTTT. Residues: CRLTRRGGNQPQHF.

This chain links TRBV2 with TRBJ2-3, with D tentatively TRBD2 (5 bases). This CDR3 is built from 13 residues. Germline V CDR1 and CDR2: SNHLY, FYNNEI. Trimming cost V 10 bases and J 1 base, with 12 bases left between them. The CDR3 protein is CATAPRGTDTQYF. The CDR3, as DNA: TGTGCCACCGCCCCGAGGGGCACAGATACGCAGTATTTT.

This clonotype was found a few times. The chain combines TRBV7-9 with TRBJ2-2, with 8 bases fitting TRBD1. The CDR3 loop spans 16 amino acids. The V segment lost 5 bases and the J segment 3 bases; nucleotides outside the gene matches: 8. Per the germline V gene, CDR1 is SEHNR and CDR2 is FQNEAQ (reference sequence). CDR3: CASSPRTGQDTGELFF. CDR3 in DNA: TGTGCCAGCAGCCCACGGACAGGGCAGGACACCGGGGAGCTGTTTTTT.

This clonotype was found many times. The genes are TRBV5-1 and TRBJ2-5; D might be TRBD1 or TRBD2, each matching 6 bases. Per germline, CDR1 SGHRS and CDR2 YFSETQ. The CDR3 runs to 13 residues. Trimming shortened V by 6 bases and J by 5 bases, and 14 bases separated the two germline ends. The CDR3 bases are TGCGCCAGCACCCCTGGGGGGCAGGAGACCCAGTACTTC. Translated: CASTPGGQETQYF.

The V call is TRBV7-2, the J call TRBJ2-3; D uncertain. Germline V gene sequence: CDR1 SGHTA, CDR2 FQGNSA. With 0 bases removed from V and 6 bases from J, the gap between germline ends came to 7 bases. The CDR3 has 13 amino acids. The DNA of the CDR3 is TGTGCCAGCAGCTTAGCTAGGGCGGATACGCAGTATTTT. Translation gives CASSLARADTQYF. The full variable domain, with the rest looked up from reference TRBV7-2 and TRBJ2-3, is GAGVSQSPSNKVTEKGKDVELRCDPISGHTALYWYRQSLGQGLEFLIYFQGNSAPDKSGLPSDRFSAERTGGSVSTLTIQRTQQEDSAVYLCASSLARADTQYFGPGTRLTVL.

V usage is TRBV5-1 and J usage is TRBJ1-4; 9 positions match TRBD1. From germline, CDR1 is SGHRS and CDR2 YFSETQ. The CDR3 is 14 amino acids. V lost 1 base, J lost 8 bases, and 3 bases stayed unmatched. As DNA, the CDR3 is TGCGCCAGCAGCTTGACAGGGGGCATCGAAAAACTGTTTTTT. It codes for CASSLTGGIEKLFF. Full variable domain (outside the CDR3, taken from reference TRBV5-1 and TRBJ1-4): KAGVTQTPRYLIKTRGQQVTLSCSPISGHRSVSWYQQTPGQGLQFLFEYFSETQRNKGNFPGRFSGRQFSNSRSEMNVSTLELGDSALYLCASSLTGGIEKLFFGSGTQLSVL.

This clonotype has a handful of counts. The chain uses TRBV4-1 and TRBJ2-7; D remains unclear. CDR3 size: 15 residues. Germline lookup yields CDR1 MGHRA and CDR2 YSYEKL. Trimming removed 1 base at V and 1 base at J, with 11 bases between. Here the CDR3 DNA reads TGCGCCAGCAGCCAAGCGGCTTCACGGTCCTACGAGCAGTACTTC. Its translation: CASSQAASRSYEQYF.